Presented here are 23 T cell receptor beta chains from one specimen sequenced in a study of blood T cell repertoires in COVID-19. The method was immunoSEQ multiplex PCR; TCRdb's version includes in-frame clones alone and lacks a portion of them. The sample yields 140,000 to 150,000 clones, about 87% seen once. The specimen sequenced was peripheral blood. Receptor source: a woman in her forties or fifties with acute or convalescent COVID-19.

This sequence joins TRBV7-3 and TRBJ2-1, with 11 bases fitting TRBD2. Germline CDR1 is SGHTA and CDR2 is FQGTGA. V lost 5 bases and J lost 6; bases outside the gene matches: 6. The CDR3 is 15 amino acids. The CDR3 region has the DNA TGTGCCAGCAGCCGTACTAGCGGGAGTATCAATGAGCAGTTCTTC. This encodes CASSRTSGSINEQFF.

The rearrangement links TRBV11-2 to TRBJ1-2, with D possibly matching TRBD1 (5 bases). The CDR3 has 13 residues. Per the germline V gene, CDR1 is SGHAT and CDR2 is FQNNGV. With 5 bases removed from V and 9 bases from J, the gap between germline ends came to 16 bases. CDR3 loop: CASSGGARISYTF. In DNA, the CDR3 is TGTGCCAGCAGCGGAGGGGCGCGGATCAGCTACACCTTC.

The chain recombines TRBV28 with TRBJ2-1, with 14 bases lining up with TRBD2. There are 18 residues in the CDR3. Germline CDR1 reads MDHEN; CDR2 reads SYDVKM. J lost 0 bases, V lost 7 bases, and 8 bases had no gene match. The CDR3 region has the DNA TGTGCCAGCACAGGACTAGCGGGGGGCCCAAGCTCCTACAATGAGCAGTTCTTC. It translates to CASTGLAGGPSSYNEQFF. Variable domain in full (rest from reference TRBV28 and TRBJ2-1): DVKVTQSSRYLVKRTGEKVFLECVQDMDHENMFWYRQDPGLGLRLIYFSYDVKMKEKGDIPEGYSVSREKKERFSLILESASTNQTSMYLCASTGLAGGPSSYNEQFFGPGTRLTVL.

This clone was observed once. V usage is TRBV11-2 and J usage is TRBJ2-7; D perhaps matches TRBD1 (5 bases). With 5 bases removed from V and 6 bases from J, the gap between germline ends came to 17 bases. This CDR3 spans 14 amino acids. CDR1 is SGHAT and CDR2 is FQNNGV in the germline V gene. The CDR3 coding sequence is TGTGCCAGCAGCCGTAGGACATTATCGCCCGAGCAGTACTTC. Its translation is CASSRRTLSPEQYF.

The CDR3 region is CASSSALAGGPEDYNEQFF. The DNA for the CDR3 is TGTGCCAGCAGCAGCGCTCTCGCGGGAGGGCCGGAGGACTACAATGAGCAGTTCTTC. The genes are TRBV7-9 and TRBJ2-1; 9 bases are a match to TRBD2. The junction had 17 bases not matched to a gene; V was cut back by 5 bases and J by 3 bases. The CDR3 has 19 amino acids. The germline V gene has CDR1 SEHNR and CDR2 FQNEAQ (reference sequence).

This sequence joins TRBV7-9 and TRBJ1-1; perhaps TRBD1 as D (5 bases). This CDR3 spans 17 amino acids. Trimming took off 1 base at V and 1 base at J, with 16 bases between the two ends. The V gene's germline CDR1 is SEHNR and CDR2 FQNEAQ (reference sequence). The chain's CDR3 is CASSLDLRGGANTEAFF. The DNA of the CDR3 is TGTGCCAGCAGCTTAGATTTAAGGGGCGGGGCGAACACTGAAGCTTTCTTT.

This chain joins TRBV6-5 and TRBJ1-3, with D maybe TRBD1 (5 bases). V was clipped by 2 bases and J by 4 bases, with 9 bases between them. The CDR3 spans 14 residues. In germline, CDR1 is MNHEY, CDR2 SVGAGI. The CDR3 spells CASSYRGSGNTIYF. The CDR3 nucleotides are TGTGCCAGCAGTTACAGGGGTTCCGGAAACACCATATATTTT.

The V call is TRBV19, the J call TRBJ1-1, with D possibly being TRBD1 (6 bases). This CDR3 spans 16 amino acids. Per the germline V gene, CDR1 is LNHDA and CDR2 is SQIVND (reference sequence). V lost 3 bases and J 0 bases, leaving 14 bases between the germline ends. The DNA for the CDR3 is TGTGCCAGTAGTATGGGGACAAGCTTCATGAACACTGAAGCTTTCTTT. This gives the protein CASSMGTSFMNTEAFF.

The V gene is TRBV3-1 (or the pseudogene TRBV3-2), the J gene TRBJ2-7, with D unclear. Trimming removed 3 bases from V and 6 bases from J, with 15 bases in between. The CDR3 contains 14 residues. From germline, CDR1 is LGHDT and CDR2 YNNKEL (reference sequence). The CDR3: CASSQASSRSEQYF. DNA of the CDR3: TGTGCCAGCAGCCAGGCTTCGAGTAGGAGCGAGCAGTACTTC.

The chain carries TRBV7-9 and TRBJ1-1; possible D gene TRBD1, 5 bases. Germline V gene data show CDR1 as SEHNR and CDR2 as FQNEAQ (reference sequence). Trimming removed 5 bases from V and 6 bases from J, with 13 bases in between. This CDR3 has 13 amino acids. CDR3: CASSTTGNPEAFF. CDR3 in DNA: TGTGCCAGCAGCACCACAGGTAACCCTGAAGCTTTCTTT. The variable domain in full, completed from reference TRBV7-9 and TRBJ1-1, reads DTGVSQNPRHKITKRGQNVTFRCDPISEHNRLYWYRQTLGQGPEFLTYFQNEAQLEKSRLLSDRFSAERPKGSFSTLEIQRTEQGDSAMYLCASSTTGNPEAFFGQGTRLTVV.

The chain uses TRBV29-1 and TRBJ2-5; 7 bases line up with TRBD1. Germline CDR1 SQVTM, CDR2 ANQGSEA. Trimming took 3 bases from V and 4 from J; bases not matched to a gene: 5. The CDR3 contains 13 residues. The DNA for the CDR3 is TGCAGCGTTGACAGGGGGAAGGCAGAGACCCAGTACTTC. Its protein is CSVDRGKAETQYF.

The J gene is TRBJ2-2, the V gene TRBV7-6; perhaps TRBD2 as D (5 bases). The germline CDR1 and CDR2 sequences are SGHVS and FNYEAQ. The length of the CDR3 is 18 residues. The V gene lost 0 bases and the J gene lost 1 base, with 15 bases spanning the gap. Here the CDR3 reads CASSLAYAAGGNTGELFF. CDR3 DNA sequence: TGTGCCAGCAGCTTAGCCTACGCGGCAGGAGGGAACACCGGGGAGCTGTTTTTT.

The V and J genes are TRBV10-3 and TRBJ1-2; TRBD1 might be the D (6 bases). Germline V gene sequence: CDR1 ENHRY, CDR2 SYGVKD. The CDR3 totals 15 residues. Trimming took off 2 bases at V and 5 bases at J, with 15 bases between the two ends. CDR3 sequence: CAISEPGGLEYGYTF. The CDR3 nucleotides read TGTGCCATCAGTGAGCCGGGGGGGCTGGAGTATGGCTACACCTTC.

The V gene is TRBV3-1 (or the pseudogene TRBV3-2), the J gene TRBJ2-7, with 7 bases matching TRBD1. Germline CDR1 LGHDT, CDR2 YNNKEL (reference sequence). The CDR3 has 14 residues. J lost 3 bases, V lost 4 bases, and 6 bases had no gene match. In DNA form, the CDR3 reads TGTGCCAGCAGCCTTCCGGGACAGAGCTACGAGCAGTACTTC. It codes for CASSLPGQSYEQYF.

The J gene is TRBJ1-4, the V gene TRBV5-1; 7 nucleotides align to TRBD1. This CDR3 comprises 14 residues. V shed 0 bases and J 10 bases; nucleotides not matched to a gene: 6. The germline V gene encodes CDR1 SGHRS and CDR2 YFSETQ. The CDR3 protein is CASSLVRQGGKLFF. The CDR3 DNA sequence: TGCGCCAGCAGCTTGGTCCGACAGGGTGGAAAACTGTTTTTT.

The rearrangement links TRBV7-2 to TRBJ1-1; D not certain. The CDR3 covers 13 residues. Trimming took off 1 base at V and 1 base at J, with 4 bases between the two ends. Germline CDR1 SGHTA, CDR2 FQGNSA. As DNA, the CDR3 is TGTGCCAGCAGCTTAGGGGCGAACACTGAAGCTTTCTTT. Translation: CASSLGANTEAFF. The full variable domain, with the rest looked up from reference TRBV7-2 and TRBJ1-1, is GAGVSQSPSNKVTEKGKDVELRCDPISGHTALYWYRQSLGQGLEFLIYFQGNSAPDKSGLPSDRFSAERTGGSVSTLTIQRTQQEDSAVYLCASSLGANTEAFFGQGTRLTVV.

The chain joins TRBV18 to TRBJ1-1; TRBD1 might be the D (6 bases). Germline V CDR1 and CDR2: KGHSH, LQKENI. This CDR3 region has 16 residues. Trimming left V 3 bases short and J 3 bases short, with 17 bases between. The CDR3 bases are TGTGCCAGCTCACCGGGGGGGGCCAGTGGCTACACTGAAGCTTTCTTT. It codes for CASSPGGASGYTEAFF.

This rearrangement joins TRBV11-2 to TRBJ2-7, with D possibly TRBD1 on 5 matching bases. CDR1 SGHAT and CDR2 FQNNGV come from the germline V gene. The CDR3 loop spans 13 amino acids. Between the trimmed V and J ends, which lost 5 bases and 6 bases, there was a span of 14 bases. In nucleotides, the CDR3 is TGTGCCAGCAGCCACAACGACAGACTCGAGCAGTACTTC. Translated, it gives CASSHNDRLEQYF.

The chain combines TRBV6-5 with TRBJ1-2, with D possibly being TRBD1 (6 bases). The V gene's germline CDR1 is MNHEY and CDR2 SVGAGI. CDR3 length: 15 residues. Trimming pared 6 bases from V and 2 bases from J, leaving 16 bases between. The CDR3 nucleotides read TGTGCCAGCAGATTCACGACAGGAGAGAACTATGGCTACACCTTC. Its translation: CASRFTTGENYGYTF.

The gene calls are TRBV7-2 and TRBJ1-1, with D perhaps TRBD1 (6 bases). V was clipped by 6 bases and J by 1 base, with 9 bases between them. The CDR3 loop spans 13 amino acids. Germline CDR1 and CDR2: SGHTA and FQGNSA. The DNA for the CDR3 is TGTGCCAGCAGTAACAGGGCGAACACTGAAGCTTTCTTT. Translating it yields CASSNRANTEAFF.

The chain combines TRBV27 with TRBJ2-7, with TRBD2 as a possible D gene (7 bases). The CDR3 is 14 amino acids. Trimming took 5 bases from V and 3 from J, leaving 14 bases between them. The germline CDR1 and CDR2 sequences are MNHEY and SMNVEV (reference sequence). The CDR3 DNA sequence: TGTGCCAGCAGTGCACAGGGAGGGAGCTACGAGCAGTACTTC. Translation gives CASSAQGGSYEQYF.

This chain links TRBV19 with TRBJ1-3; D call uncertain. CDR3 length: 16 residues. CDR1 and CDR2 from the germline V gene are LNHDA and SQIVND (reference sequence). The V and J ends lost 7 bases and 0 bases respectively, with 16 bases between them. The CDR3: CASTPDINSSGNTIYF. CDR3 DNA: TGTGCCAGTACGCCAGACATCAATAGCTCTGGAAACACCATATATTTT.

The chain has TRBV29-1 and TRBJ2-3; the D gene is possibly TRBD1 (6 bases). This CDR3 is built from 15 residues. Germline V gene data show CDR1 as SQVTM and CDR2 as ANQGSEA. V was pared by 0 bases and J by 3 bases, with 13 bases between. CDR3 sequence (DNA): TGCAGCGTTGAAGATTTTGGACAGCTAACAGATACGCAGTATTTT. This encodes CSVEDFGQLTDTQYF.